This passage covers 15 T cell receptor beta chains from one sample sequenced in a study of cytomegalovirus exposure and HLA in healthy donors. Clones were read by immunoSEQ multiplex PCR, and TCRdb kept only the in-frame ones, dropping some. The data hold 150,000 to 180,000 clones, with 70% to 90% observed a single time. The specimen sequenced was PBMCs. These receptors were collected from a human donor in good health.

The DNA for the CDR3 is TGCAGCGTTGGTTTGAGCCTTAAAAACATTCAGTACTTC. Its translation is CSVGLSLKNIQYF. This sequence joins TRBV29-1 and TRBJ2-4; no clear D gene. Germline V gene data show CDR1 as SQVTM and CDR2 as ANQGSEA. V lost 4 bases and J 4 bases, leaving 11 bases between the germline ends. The CDR3 length is 13 residues.

This chain uses TRBV28 with TRBJ1-2; D might be TRBD1 (6 bases). The length of the CDR3 is 14 residues. Germline values: CDR1 MDHEN, CDR2 SYDVKM. The V end was cut by 6 bases, the J end by 3 bases, with 14 bases between. The CDR3 loop reads CASSPNRDYYGYTF. In nucleotides, the CDR3 is TGTGCCAGCAGCCCCAACAGGGATTACTATGGCTACACCTTC.

J is TRBJ2-2 and V is TRBV5-6; 8 bases are a match to TRBD2. With 6 bases clipped from V and 4 bases from J, the junction kept 8 bases outside the gene matches. The CDR3 runs to 15 residues. Germline-derived CDR1 and CDR2 are SGHDT and YYEEEE. The CDR3 reads CASTPGGGSTGELFF. DNA of the CDR3: TGTGCCAGCACCCCGGGGGGGGGTAGCACCGGGGAGCTGTTTTTT.

The rearrangement uses TRBV6-1 and TRBJ2-1, with 8 bases aligning to TRBD1. The length of the CDR3 is 17 residues. With V trimmed by 4 bases and J by 0 bases, 8 bases remained unmatched. The germline CDR1 and CDR2 sequences are MNHNS and SASEGT. The CDR3: CASSGDRSLISYNEQFF. DNA of the CDR3: TGTGCCAGCAGTGGGGACAGGTCGTTGATCTCCTACAATGAGCAGTTCTTC.

A remark on this clone: The sample carries other DNA sequences with the same CDR3. CDR3 amino acids: CASSVEASGGETQYF. CDR3 coding DNA: TGTGCCAGCAGCGTAGAGGCTAGCGGGGGCGAGACCCAGTACTTC. The V call is TRBV9, the J call TRBJ2-5, with 10 nucleotides matching TRBD2. The germline V gene has CDR1 SGDLS and CDR2 YYNGEE. The junction had 4 bases not matched to a gene; V was cut back by 0 bases and J by 5 bases. This CDR3 is 15 amino acids long.

V usage is TRBV7-9 and J usage is TRBJ2-7, with TRBD2 identical over 11 bases. CDR1 and CDR2 from the germline V gene are SEHNR and FQNEAQ (reference sequence). The V and J ends lost 4 bases and 5 bases, in that order; junction bases with no gene match: 16. The CDR3 spans 18 residues. CDR3 in amino acids: CASSWIPYSGRVGNEQYF. In DNA form, the CDR3 reads TGTGCCAGCAGCTGGATACCTTATAGCGGGAGGGTAGGCAACGAGCAGTACTTC.

This clone was seen a single time. The chain is built from TRBV4-3 and TRBJ2-3, with D perhaps TRBD2 (6 bases). The ends were cut back, 2 bases at V and 5 bases at J, with 8 bases in the middle. The CDR3 is 13 amino acids. CDR1 and CDR2 from the germline V gene are LGHNA and YSLEER. The CDR3 loop is CASSQRLVDTQYF. CDR3 sequence (DNA): TGCGCCAGCAGCCAACGACTAGTAGATACGCAGTATTTT.

The J gene is TRBJ1-5, the V gene TRBV23-1; the D is unclear. TRBV23-1 is an ORF; its function is uncertain. The V and J ends lost 2 bases and 0 bases respectively, with 20 bases between them. The length of the CDR3 is 19 residues. The DNA of the CDR3 is TGCGCCAGCAGTCAAATTGGGAGCTCTGTGAAAGATAGCAATCAGCCCCAGCATTTT. Its translation: CASSQIGSSVKDSNQPQHF.

This clone was recorded only once. The chain recombines TRBV6-5 with TRBJ2-7; 8 bases are a match to TRBD1. The V and J ends lost 8 bases and 1 base, in that order; junction bases with no gene match: 7. The V gene's germline CDR1 is MNHEY and CDR2 SVGAGI. This CDR3 has 14 residues. The CDR3 region has the DNA TGTGCCAGCCAGGGGGCCGGTTTTTCCTACGAGCAGTACTTC. This codes for CASQGAGFSYEQYF.

The chain uses TRBV7-6 and TRBJ2-3, with a tentative D call TRBD2 (6 bases). Trimming cost V 5 bases and J 3 bases, with 15 bases left between them. The CDR3 sequence is 15 residues long. Germline CDR1 is SGHVS and CDR2 is FNYEAQ. CDR3 nucleotides: TGTGCCAGCAGCCGACTAGGGAAGGGTACAGATACGCAGTATTTT. It codes for CASSRLGKGTDTQYF.

The chain has TRBV27 and TRBJ1-2, with TRBD1 matching over 7 bases. The CDR3 length is 15 residues. Germline values: CDR1 MNHEY, CDR2 SMNVEV (reference sequence). The trim removed 3 bases at V and 4 bases at J, leaving 8 bases unmatched. The CDR3 DNA reads TGTGCCAGCAGTTTGGGGGCTGGACAGGCCTATGGCTACACCTTC. Amino acid sequence: CASSLGAGQAYGYTF.

DNA for the CDR3: TGTGCCAGCAGCCGAGGGACAGGGGGCGCGCCCTACTCTAACTATGGCTACACCTTC. Its translation is CASSRGTGGAPYSNYGYTF. This chain joins TRBV7-6 and TRBJ1-2, with 12 bases fitting TRBD1. The CDR3 sequence is 19 residues long. Germline V gene data show CDR1 as SGHVS and CDR2 as FNYEAQ. V lost 5 bases and J lost 0; bases outside the gene matches: 13.

This clone appeared a few times. The chain recombines TRBV7-2 with TRBJ1-2; D not certain. Germline V gives CDR1 SGHTA, CDR2 FQGNSA. The CDR3 length is 11 residues. Trimming left V 10 bases short and J 9 bases short, with 15 bases between. CDR3 sequence reads: CANYYRGRYTF. DNA for the CDR3: TGTGCCAACTATTATCGAGGCCGCTACACCTTC.

The J gene is TRBJ1-5, the V gene TRBV28; weak D call: TRBD1 (6 bases). The CDR3 has 17 amino acids. Germline CDR1 reads MDHEN; CDR2 reads SYDVKM. Trimming left V 4 bases short and J 2 bases short, with 18 bases between. The CDR3 spells CASSSLPKAGGNQPQHF. CDR3 DNA: TGTGCCAGCAGTTCGTTGCCCAAGGCAGGGGGCAATCAGCCCCAGCATTTT.

The genes are TRBV2 and TRBJ1-2; a possible D gene is TRBD1 (5 bases). Trimming cost V 3 bases and J 4 bases, with 9 bases left between them. This CDR3 spans 13 amino acids. The germline V gene encodes CDR1 SNHLY and CDR2 FYNNEI. CDR3: CASSDRVSYGYTF. The CDR3 region has the DNA TGTGCCAGCAGTGACAGGGTTTCCTATGGCTACACCTTC.